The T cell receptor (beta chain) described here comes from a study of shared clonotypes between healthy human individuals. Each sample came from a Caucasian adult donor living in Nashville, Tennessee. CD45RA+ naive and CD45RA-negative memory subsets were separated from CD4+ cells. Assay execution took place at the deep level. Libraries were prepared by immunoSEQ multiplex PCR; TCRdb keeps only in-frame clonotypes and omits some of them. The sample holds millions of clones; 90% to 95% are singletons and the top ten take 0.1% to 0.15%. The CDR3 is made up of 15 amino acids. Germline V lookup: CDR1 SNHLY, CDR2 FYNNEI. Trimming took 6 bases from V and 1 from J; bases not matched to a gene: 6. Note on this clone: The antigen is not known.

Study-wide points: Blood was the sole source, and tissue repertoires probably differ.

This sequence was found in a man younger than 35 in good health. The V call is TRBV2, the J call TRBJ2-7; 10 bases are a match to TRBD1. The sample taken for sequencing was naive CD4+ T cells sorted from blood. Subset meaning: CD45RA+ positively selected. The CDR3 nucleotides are TGTGCCAGCAGCCCCGGACAGGGGGGTTCCTACGAGCAGTACTTC. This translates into CASSPGQGGSYEQYF. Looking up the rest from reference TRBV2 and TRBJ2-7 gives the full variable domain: EPEVTQTPSHQVTQMGQEVILRCVPISNHLYFYWYRQILGQKVEFLVSFYNNEISEKSEIFDDQFSVERPDGSNFTLKIRSTKLEDSAMYFCASSPGQGGSYEQYFGPGTRLTVT.